The 23 T cell receptor beta chains in this list originate from one sample, sequenced in a study of PD-1 blockade in classical Hodgkin lymphoma. Time point specified: newly diagnosed, previously untreated cHL patient sample. Profiling relied on immunoSEQ multiplex PCR, and the TCRdb table lists in-frame clones only, not all of them. The sample records fewer than 35,000 clones, just over 90% being singletons. Material: peripheral blood mononuclear cells (PBMCs). These receptors originate from a human donor with classical Hodgkin lymphoma.

The chain carries TRBV5-1 and TRBJ2-5, with 11 bases that match TRBD2. The CDR3 extends over 17 amino acids. J lost 1 base, V lost 0 bases, and 5 bases had no gene match. Germline V gene lookup returns CDR1 SGHRS and CDR2 YFSETQ. CDR3 in amino acids: CASSLGLAGGIQETQYF. DNA for the CDR3: TGCGCCAGCAGCTTGGGGCTAGCGGGAGGTATCCAAGAGACCCAGTACTTC.

This clone appeared a single time. The chain carries TRBV7-9 and TRBJ2-7; TRBD1 or TRBD2 may be the D gene (5 bases each). With 3 bases removed from V and 1 base from J, the gap between germline ends came to 10 bases. Germline V gene data show CDR1 as SEHNR and CDR2 as FQNEAQ (reference sequence). CDR3 size: 14 residues. Here the CDR3 reads CASSFGGNSYEQYF. The CDR3 bases are TGTGCCAGCAGCTTTGGGGGTAATTCCTACGAGCAGTACTTC.

This CDR3 is CASSLRQGRAGELFF. The DNA for the CDR3 is TGTGCCAGCAGCTTAAGGCAGGGGAGGGCCGGGGAGCTGTTTTTT. The chain uses TRBV7-2 and TRBJ2-2; D might be TRBD2 (7 bases). Germline lookup yields CDR1 SGHTA and CDR2 FQGNSA. V shed 2 bases and J shed 6 bases, with 13 bases lying between them. The CDR3 extends over 15 amino acids. The whole variable domain, remainder taken from reference TRBV7-2 and TRBJ2-2, is GAGVSQSPSNKVTEKGKDVELRCDPISGHTALYWYRQSLGQGLEFLIYFQGNSAPDKSGLPSDRFSAERTGGSVSTLTIQRTQQEDSAVYLCASSLRQGRAGELFFGEGSRLTVL.

V is TRBV19 and J is TRBJ2-3; D not certain. V gave up 6 bases and J gave up 7 bases, with 20 bases separating them. This CDR3 has 15 amino acids. Germline loops: CDR1 LNHDA, CDR2 SQIVND (reference sequence). The CDR3 DNA sequence: TGTGCCAGTAGCCCCCCCCGGACGGGTTTGAATACGCAGTATTTT. Translating gives CASSPPRTGLNTQYF.

This sequence joins TRBV7-2 and TRBJ2-7; D is perhaps TRBD1 (6 bases). V was cut by 5 bases and J by 3 bases, with 17 bases left in between. The germline CDR1 and CDR2 sequences are SGHTA and FQGNSA. CDR3 length equals 15 residues. The CDR3 DNA sequence: TGTGCCAGCAGCCCCCAGAGCGACAGGTACTACGAGCAGTACTTC. Protein sequence: CASSPQSDRYYEQYF.

The gene calls are TRBV7-3 and TRBJ2-7; D remains unclear. This CDR3 is built from 16 residues. V lost 2 bases to trimming and J lost 4 bases, with 18 bases between them. In germline, CDR1 is SGHTA, CDR2 FQGTGA. CDR3 in DNA: TGTGCCAGCAGCTTAGAGGCGGCGCTCCCCCCTTACGAGCAGTACTTC. It codes for CASSLEAALPPYEQYF.

This clone was seen a single time. J is TRBJ2-1 and V is TRBV27; D unclear. The germline V gene encodes CDR1 MNHEY and CDR2 SMNVEV (reference sequence). The CDR3 extends over 15 amino acids. V was shortened by 0 bases and J by 3 bases, with 9 bases between the two germline ends. CDR3 sequence: CASSLSWGSYNEQFF. DNA of the CDR3: TGTGCCAGCAGTTTATCGTGGGGAAGCTACAATGAGCAGTTCTTC.

This rearrangement joins TRBV5-1 to TRBJ2-1; TRBD1 is a possible D gene (6 bases). V was trimmed by 0 bases and J by 0 bases, leaving 19 bases between them. CDR3 length equals 19 residues. CDR1 is SGHRS, CDR2 YFSETQ, per germline. CDR3 loop: CASSLEVRGSVNSYNEQFF. CDR3 in DNA: TGCGCCAGCAGCTTGGAGGTCAGGGGTTCCGTGAACTCCTACAATGAGCAGTTCTTC.

This clone is a singleton in its sample. This chain joins TRBV28 and TRBJ1-4; the D gene is possibly TRBD1 (6 bases). The CDR3 has 15 amino acids. Germline V gene sequence: CDR1 MDHEN, CDR2 SYDVKM. V lost 6 bases, J lost 7 bases, and 18 bases lay in between. The CDR3 nucleotides read TGTGCCAGCAGCACGCCAGGGGTCGGAGGTGAAAAACTGTTTTTT. This translates into CASSTPGVGGEKLFF.

The chain combines TRBV7-9 with TRBJ2-7, with D hard to call. V was pared by 1 base and J by 11 bases, with 12 bases between. The CDR3 consists of 12 residues. Germline CDR1 is SEHNR and CDR2 is FQNEAQ (reference sequence). DNA of the CDR3: TGTGCCAGCAGCTTAGATGGGCGTCAGGAGTACTTC. Translated: CASSLDGRQEYF.

This sequence joins TRBV7-3 and TRBJ2-1; 15 nucleotides align to TRBD2. The V gene end was trimmed by 6 bases and the J gene end by 9 bases; junction bases not matched to a gene: 6. The germline gives CDR1 SGHTA, CDR2 FQGTGA. The length of the CDR3 is 15 residues. The CDR3 DNA reads as TGTGCCAGCAGTCCGGGACTAGCGGGAGGTAGTGAGCAGTTCTTC. Its translation is CASSPGLAGGSEQFF.

The chain's CDR3 is CASSYAGRNTDTQYF. The CDR3 region has the DNA TGTGCCAGCAGTTATGCCGGGAGAAATACAGATACGCAGTATTTT. V usage is TRBV6-6 and J usage is TRBJ2-3; TRBD2 might be the D (6 bases). Germline V gives CDR1 MNHNY, CDR2 SVGAGI (reference sequence). The CDR3 consists of 15 residues. Trimming removed 3 bases from V and 3 bases from J, with 13 bases in between.

This clone was seen a few times. The chain joins TRBV5-1 to TRBJ2-6; 10 nucleotides line up with TRBD2. Trimming cost V 0 bases and J 2 bases; bases outside gene matches: 5. CDR1 and CDR2 from the germline V gene are SGHRS and YFSETQ. This CDR3 is 18 amino acids long. This CDR3 is CASSLEPSGSPGANVLTF. In nucleotides, the CDR3 is TGCGCCAGCAGCTTGGAGCCTAGCGGGAGTCCTGGGGCCAACGTCCTGACTTTC. The full variable domain, its missing parts supplied by reference TRBV5-1 and TRBJ2-6, is KAGVTQTPRYLIKTRGQQVTLSCSPISGHRSVSWYQQTPGQGLQFLFEYFSETQRNKGNFPGRFSGRQFSNSRSEMNVSTLELGDSALYLCASSLEPSGSPGANVLTFGAGSRLTVL.

This clone was detected only a few times. This chain joins TRBV6-5 and TRBJ2-7; 7 positions agree with TRBD2. Germline CDR1 reads MNHEY; CDR2 reads SVGAGI. The CDR3 spans 14 residues. V was pared by 2 bases and J by 3 bases, with 4 bases of the junction left unmatched. CDR3 amino acids: CASSYGIAGYEQYF. The CDR3 DNA follows: TGTGCCAGCAGTTACGGGATAGCGGGCTACGAGCAGTACTTC.

The V and J genes are TRBV7-2 and TRBJ2-5; D perhaps matches TRBD2 (5 bases). The CDR3 is made up of 14 amino acids. V was shortened by 4 bases and J by 5 bases, with 14 bases between the two germline ends. CDR1 and CDR2 (germline): SGHTA, FQGNSA. Here the CDR3 reads CASSSARPGETQYF. CDR3 nucleotide sequence: TGTGCCAGCAGCTCTGCTAGACCGGGGGAGACCCAGTACTTC.

This clone came up once. DNA of the CDR3: TGTGCCAGCAGCTTAATGGGGTACCAAGAGACCCAGTACTTC. Encoded protein: CASSLMGYQETQYF. The gene calls are TRBV7-3 and TRBJ2-5; D ambiguous. The CDR3 length is 14 residues. Germline CDR1 reads SGHTA; CDR2 reads FQGTGA. Trimming took off 1 base at V and 0 bases at J, with 6 bases between the two ends.

The chain is built from TRBV7-6 and TRBJ2-1; 7 bases are shared with TRBD1. The CDR3 consists of 14 residues. Germline CDR1 is SGHVS and CDR2 is FNYEAQ. The V and J ends lost 0 bases and 8 bases, in that order; junction bases with no gene match: 4. CDR3 bases: TGTGCCAGCAGCTTAGCACCTCAGGGGGATGAGCAGTTCTTC. It translates to CASSLAPQGDEQFF. Based on the CDR3 plus reference TRBV7-6 and TRBJ2-1, the full variable domain is GAGVSQSPRYKVTKRGQDVALRCDPISGHVSLYWYRQALGQGPEFLTYFNYEAQQDKSGLPNDRFSAERPEGSISTLTIQRTEQRDSAMYRCASSLAPQGDEQFFGPGTRLTVL.

The chain joins TRBV28 to TRBJ2-7, with D uncertain. V lost 2 bases and J 0 bases, leaving 11 bases between the germline ends. The CDR3 has 15 amino acids. In germline, CDR1 is MDHEN, CDR2 SYDVKM. CDR3 region: CASSLGSANSYEQYF. In DNA, the CDR3 is TGTGCCAGCAGTTTAGGTAGTGCGAACTCCTACGAGCAGTACTTC. The full variable domain, in which reference TRBV28 and TRBJ2-7 provide the parts outside the CDR3, is DVKVTQSSRYLVKRTGEKVFLECVQDMDHENMFWYRQDPGLGLRLIYFSYDVKMKEKGDIPEGYSVSREKKERFSLILESASTNQTSMYLCASSLGSANSYEQYFGPGTRLTVT.

J is TRBJ2-1 and V is TRBV11-2, with D tentatively TRBD1 (5 bases). V shed 0 bases and J shed 6 bases, with 12 bases lying between them. The CDR3 runs to 15 residues. CDR1 SGHAT and CDR2 FQNNGV come from the germline V gene. The CDR3 protein is CASSLEYEDSNEQFF. CDR3 DNA: TGTGCCAGCAGCTTAGAATATGAAGACAGCAATGAGCAGTTCTTC.

Details on this clone: One junction end disagrees with the germline gene, perhaps due to a read error. The genes are TRBV7-2 and TRBJ2-4; tentative D call: TRBD2 (5 bases). The CDR3 sequence is 13 residues long. Germline V gives CDR1 SGHTA, CDR2 FQGNSA. The CDR3 sequence: CASSLNLRARSDF. The CDR3 nucleotides read TGTGCCAGCAGCTTAAACTTGAGGGCGAGGAGTGACTTC.

The chain carries TRBV5-4 and TRBJ2-2, with D hard to call. The CDR3 covers 14 residues. The ends were cut back, 4 bases at V and 0 bases at J, with 7 bases in the middle. Germline CDR1 is SGHNT and CDR2 is YYREEE (reference sequence). The CDR3 is CASSPDPNTGELFF. The CDR3 region has the DNA TGTGCCAGCAGCCCCGACCCGAACACCGGGGAGCTGTTTTTT.

The chain recombines TRBV19 with TRBJ1-5, with no clear D. The CDR3 spans 16 residues. Germline lookup yields CDR1 LNHDA and CDR2 SQIVND (reference sequence). Deletions cut 7 bases from V and 2 bases from J, with 18 bases between. The CDR3 here is CASNLWRDLGNQPQHF. CDR3 nucleotide sequence: TGTGCCAGTAACCTATGGAGGGATTTAGGCAATCAGCCCCAGCATTTT.

The gene calls are TRBV18 and TRBJ2-7, with D perhaps matching TRBD2 (5 bases). V dropped 4 bases and J dropped 5 bases, with 27 bases sitting between them. The germline gives CDR1 KGHSH, CDR2 LQKENI. The CDR3 sequence is 18 residues long. CDR3 residues: CASSLTRPGLTNVDEQYF. The DNA for the CDR3 is TGTGCCAGCTCACTAACAAGACCAGGACTGACTAATGTGGACGAGCAGTACTTC.